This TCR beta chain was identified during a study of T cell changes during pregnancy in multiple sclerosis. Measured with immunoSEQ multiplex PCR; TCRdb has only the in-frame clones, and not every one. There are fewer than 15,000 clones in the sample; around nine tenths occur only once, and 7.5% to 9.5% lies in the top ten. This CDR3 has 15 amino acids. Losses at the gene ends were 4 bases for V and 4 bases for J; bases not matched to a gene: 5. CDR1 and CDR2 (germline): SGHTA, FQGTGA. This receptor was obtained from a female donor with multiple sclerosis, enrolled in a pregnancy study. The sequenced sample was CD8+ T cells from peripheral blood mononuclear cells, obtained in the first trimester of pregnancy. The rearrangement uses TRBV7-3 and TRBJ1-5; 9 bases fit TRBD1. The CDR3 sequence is CASSSGDRVNQPQHF. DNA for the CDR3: TGTGCCAGCAGCTCCGGGGACAGGGTAAATCAGCCCCAGCATTTT.